This T cell receptor (beta chain) originates from a study of cytomegalovirus exposure and HLA in healthy donors. Study in general: Of the donors genotyped, several hundred in all, about 80% fell in the Caucasian-associated ancestry cluster. Broader study findings: Other equally common chains were less clonally expanded than HLA-associated TCR beta chains, a later analysis showed. The listing of 150 to 200 TCR beta chains classed them as cytomegalovirus-associated.

It was with 60 Vbeta and 13 Jbeta primers that the PCR ran. Profiling relied on immunoSEQ multiplex PCR, and the TCRdb table lists in-frame clones only, not all of them. The sample holds 130,000 to 150,000 clones, over 65% seen once. Details on this clone: Antigen: not known.

Germline CDR1 and CDR2: SGHTA and FQGNSA. The CDR3 consists of 13 residues. V was clipped by 6 bases and J by 8 bases, with 13 bases between them. The clonotype was recovered from a man aged 18 to 29 in good health and CMV-seropositive. This sequence joins TRBV7-2 and TRBJ2-2; D is uncertain. Sequencing input: PBMCs. The DNA of the CDR3 is TGTGCCAGCAGTTCTACGCTTCGAGGGGAGCTGTTTTTT. This gives the protein CASSSTLRGELFF. Supplemented by reference TRBV7-2 and TRBJ2-2, the full variable domain reads GAGVSQSPSNKVTEKGKDVELRCDPISGHTALYWYRQSLGQGLEFLIYFQGNSAPDKSGLPSDRFSAERTGGSVSTLTIQRTQQEDSAVYLCASSSTLRGELFFGEGSRLTVL.